The T cell receptor (beta chain) described here comes from a study of blood T cell repertoires in COVID-19. The wider study: The United States, Italy and Spain were the sources of the acute and convalescent COVID-19 samples. PBMCs, B-cell-depleted T cells, or T cells provided the cDNA or gDNA that made up the material.

Produced via immunoSEQ multiplex PCR; TCRdb's table is partial and in-frame only. The table shows approximately 200,000 clones, with approximately 83% occurring only once. Assignments of participants to cohorts depended upon their own reported clinical history. The CDR3 loop spans 15 amino acids. Germline CDR1 is SGHRS and CDR2 is YFSETQ. Trimming pared 0 bases from V and 0 bases from J, leaving 7 bases between. The source is a man aged 35 to 55 who had recovered from COVID-19. The rearrangement links TRBV5-1 to TRBJ1-5; D unclear. Source material: PBMCs or T cells enriched from blood (not recorded which). The CDR3, as DNA: TGCGCCAGCAGCTTGGGGCAGTTTAGCAATCAGCCCCAGCATTTT. Amino acid sequence: CASSLGQFSNQPQHF.